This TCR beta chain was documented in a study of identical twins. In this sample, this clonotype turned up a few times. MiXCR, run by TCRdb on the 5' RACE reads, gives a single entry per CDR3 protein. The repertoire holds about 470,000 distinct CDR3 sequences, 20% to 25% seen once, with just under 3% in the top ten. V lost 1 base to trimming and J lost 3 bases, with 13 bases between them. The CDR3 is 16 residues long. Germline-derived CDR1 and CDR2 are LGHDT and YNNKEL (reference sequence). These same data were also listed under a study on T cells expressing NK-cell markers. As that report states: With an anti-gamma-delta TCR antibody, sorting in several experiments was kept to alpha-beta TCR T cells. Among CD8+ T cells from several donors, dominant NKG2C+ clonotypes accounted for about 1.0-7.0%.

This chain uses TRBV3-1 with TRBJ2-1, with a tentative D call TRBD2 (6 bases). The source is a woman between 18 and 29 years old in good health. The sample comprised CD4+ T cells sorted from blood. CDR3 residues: CASSQVKRVVYNEQFF. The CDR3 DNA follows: TGTGCCAGCAGCCAAGTTAAGCGGGTGGTCTACAATGAGCAGTTCTTC.